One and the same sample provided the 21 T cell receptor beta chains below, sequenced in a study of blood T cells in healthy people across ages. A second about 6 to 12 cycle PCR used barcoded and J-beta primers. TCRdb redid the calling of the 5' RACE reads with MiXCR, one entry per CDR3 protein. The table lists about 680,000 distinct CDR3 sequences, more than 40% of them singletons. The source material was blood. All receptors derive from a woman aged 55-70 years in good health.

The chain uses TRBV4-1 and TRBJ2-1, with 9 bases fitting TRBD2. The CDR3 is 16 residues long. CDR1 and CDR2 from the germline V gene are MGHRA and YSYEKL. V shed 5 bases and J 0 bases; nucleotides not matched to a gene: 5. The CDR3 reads CASSEREASSYNEQFF. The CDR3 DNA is TGCGCCAGCAGCGAGCGGGAGGCGAGCTCCTACAATGAGCAGTTCTTC.

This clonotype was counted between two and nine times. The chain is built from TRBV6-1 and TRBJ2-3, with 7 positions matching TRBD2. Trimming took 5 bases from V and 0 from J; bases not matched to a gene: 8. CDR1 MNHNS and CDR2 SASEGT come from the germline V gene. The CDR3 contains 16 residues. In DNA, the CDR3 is TGTGCCAGCAGTCGTCAGACTAGCCGCAGCACAGATACGCAGTATTTT. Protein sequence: CASSRQTSRSTDTQYF.

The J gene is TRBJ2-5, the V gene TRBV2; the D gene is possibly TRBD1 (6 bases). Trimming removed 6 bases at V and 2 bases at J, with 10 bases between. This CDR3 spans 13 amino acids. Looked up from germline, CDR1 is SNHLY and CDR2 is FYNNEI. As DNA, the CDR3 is TGTGCCAGCAGCGGACAGCCTCAAGAGACCCAGTACTTC. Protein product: CASSGQPQETQYF.

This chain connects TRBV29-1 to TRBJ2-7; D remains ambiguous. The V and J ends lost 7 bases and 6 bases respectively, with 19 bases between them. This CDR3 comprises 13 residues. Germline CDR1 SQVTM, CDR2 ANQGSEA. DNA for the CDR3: TGCAGCGCCAGTTCCTTGTACGGCGGCGAGCAGTACTTC. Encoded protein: CSASSLYGGEQYF.

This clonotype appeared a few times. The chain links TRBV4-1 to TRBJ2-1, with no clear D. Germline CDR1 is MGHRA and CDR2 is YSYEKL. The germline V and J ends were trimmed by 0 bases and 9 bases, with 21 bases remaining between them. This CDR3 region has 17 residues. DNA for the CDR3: TGCGCCAGCAGCCAAGACCGACATTCTGAACGTTCGGTTGAGCAGTTCTTC. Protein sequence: CASSQDRHSERSVEQFF.

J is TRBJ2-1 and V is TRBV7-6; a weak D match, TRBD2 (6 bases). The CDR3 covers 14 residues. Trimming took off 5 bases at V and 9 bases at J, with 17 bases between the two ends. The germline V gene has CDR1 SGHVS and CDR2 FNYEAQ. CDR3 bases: TGTGCCAGCAGCCTCGGGCCGGAGGGTGGTGAGCAGTTCTTC. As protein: CASSLGPEGGEQFF.

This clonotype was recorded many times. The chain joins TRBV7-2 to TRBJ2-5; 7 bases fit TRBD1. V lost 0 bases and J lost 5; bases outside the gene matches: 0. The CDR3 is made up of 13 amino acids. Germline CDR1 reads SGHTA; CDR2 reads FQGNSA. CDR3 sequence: CASSLARGETQYF. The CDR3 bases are TGTGCCAGCAGCTTAGCCAGGGGGGAGACCCAGTACTTC.

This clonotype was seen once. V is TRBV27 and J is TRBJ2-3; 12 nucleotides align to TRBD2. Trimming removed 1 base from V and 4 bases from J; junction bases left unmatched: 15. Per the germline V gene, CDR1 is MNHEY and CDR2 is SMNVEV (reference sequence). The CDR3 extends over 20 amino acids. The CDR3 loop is CASSLYLTLAGGPSADTQYF. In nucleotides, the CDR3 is TGTGCCAGCAGTTTATACCTGACTCTAGCGGGAGGGCCCTCCGCAGATACGCAGTATTTT.

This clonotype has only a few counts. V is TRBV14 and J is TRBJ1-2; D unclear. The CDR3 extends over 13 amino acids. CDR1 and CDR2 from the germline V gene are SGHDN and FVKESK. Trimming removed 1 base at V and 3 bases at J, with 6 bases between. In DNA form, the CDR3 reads TGTGCCAGCAGCCAAGTCGGGTACTATGGCTACACCTTC. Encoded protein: CASSQVGYYGYTF.

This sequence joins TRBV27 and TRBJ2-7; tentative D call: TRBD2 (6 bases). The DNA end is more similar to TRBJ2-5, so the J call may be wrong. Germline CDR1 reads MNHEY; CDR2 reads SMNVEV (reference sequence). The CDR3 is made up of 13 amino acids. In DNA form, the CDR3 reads TGTGCCAGCAGGACTAGGCCAAAAGAGACCCAGTACTTC. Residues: CASRTRPKETQYF.

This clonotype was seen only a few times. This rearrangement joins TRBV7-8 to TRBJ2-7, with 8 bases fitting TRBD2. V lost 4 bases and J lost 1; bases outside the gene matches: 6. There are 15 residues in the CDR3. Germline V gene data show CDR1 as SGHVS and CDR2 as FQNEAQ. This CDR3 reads CASSSTSGLSYEQYF. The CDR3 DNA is TGTGCCAGCAGCTCCACTAGCGGCCTATCCTACGAGCAGTACTTC.

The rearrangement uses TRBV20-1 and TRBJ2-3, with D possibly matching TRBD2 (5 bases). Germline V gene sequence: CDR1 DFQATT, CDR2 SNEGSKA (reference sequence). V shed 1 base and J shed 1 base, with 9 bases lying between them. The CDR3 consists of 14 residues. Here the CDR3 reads CSARVSGGTDTQYF. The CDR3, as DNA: TGCAGTGCTAGAGTGAGCGGTGGCACAGATACGCAGTATTTT.

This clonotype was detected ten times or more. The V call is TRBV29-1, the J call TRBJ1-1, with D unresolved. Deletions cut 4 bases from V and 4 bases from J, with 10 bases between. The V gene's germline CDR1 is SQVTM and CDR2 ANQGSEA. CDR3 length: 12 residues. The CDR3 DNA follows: TGCAGCGTTGTCGGTAGCCGCACTGAAGCTTTCTTT. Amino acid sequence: CSVVGSRTEAFF.

CDR3 nucleotides: TGTGCCAGCAGCCAAGATAGGACTAGCGGAATCTACAATGAGCAGTACTTC. It yields the protein CASSQDRTSGIYNEQYF. The chain combines TRBV4-2 with TRBJ2-7, with 10 nucleotides matching TRBD2. V trimming: 0 bases; J trimming: 7 bases; junction bases outside the gene matches: 12. The CDR3 covers 17 residues. CDR1 is LGHNA, CDR2 YNFKEQ, per germline.

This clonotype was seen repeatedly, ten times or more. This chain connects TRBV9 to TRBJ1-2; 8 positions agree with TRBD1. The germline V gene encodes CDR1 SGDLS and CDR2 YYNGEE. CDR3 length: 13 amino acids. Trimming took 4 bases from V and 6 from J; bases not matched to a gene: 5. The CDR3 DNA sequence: TGTGCCAGCAGCCTAGGACAGGGAGATGGCTACACCTTC. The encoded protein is CASSLGQGDGYTF.

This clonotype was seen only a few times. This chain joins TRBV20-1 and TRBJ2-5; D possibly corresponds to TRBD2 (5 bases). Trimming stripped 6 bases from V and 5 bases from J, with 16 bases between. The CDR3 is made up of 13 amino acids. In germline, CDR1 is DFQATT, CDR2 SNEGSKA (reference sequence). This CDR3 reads CSALRTEDETQYF. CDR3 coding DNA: TGCAGTGCACTGCGGACTGAAGACGAGACCCAGTACTTC.

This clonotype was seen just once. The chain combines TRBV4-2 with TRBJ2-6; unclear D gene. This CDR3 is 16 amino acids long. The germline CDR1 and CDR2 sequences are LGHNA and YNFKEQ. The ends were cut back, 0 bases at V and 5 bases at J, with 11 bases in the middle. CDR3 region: CASSQEGNTRANVLTF. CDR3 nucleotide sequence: TGTGCCAGCAGCCAAGAAGGGAATACACGGGCCAACGTCCTGACTTTC.

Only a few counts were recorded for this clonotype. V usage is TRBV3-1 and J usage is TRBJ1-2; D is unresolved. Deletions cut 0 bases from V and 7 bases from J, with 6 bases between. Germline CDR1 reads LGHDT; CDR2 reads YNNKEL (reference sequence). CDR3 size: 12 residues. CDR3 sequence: CASSQESSGYTF. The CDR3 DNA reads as TGTGCCAGCAGCCAAGAGTCCAGTGGCTACACCTTC. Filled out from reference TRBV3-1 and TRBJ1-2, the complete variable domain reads DTAVSQTPKYLVTQMGNDKSIKCEQNLGHDTMYWYKQDSKKFLKIMFSYNNKELIINETVPNRFSPKSPDKAHLNLHINSLELGDSAVYFCASSQESSGYTFGSGTRLTVV.

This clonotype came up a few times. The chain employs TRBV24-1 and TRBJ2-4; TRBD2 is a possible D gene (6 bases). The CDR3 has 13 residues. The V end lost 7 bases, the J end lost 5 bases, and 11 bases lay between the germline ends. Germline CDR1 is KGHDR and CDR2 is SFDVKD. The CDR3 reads CATSGGSENIQYF. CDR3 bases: TGTGCCACCAGCGGGGGATCGGAAAACATTCAGTACTTC.

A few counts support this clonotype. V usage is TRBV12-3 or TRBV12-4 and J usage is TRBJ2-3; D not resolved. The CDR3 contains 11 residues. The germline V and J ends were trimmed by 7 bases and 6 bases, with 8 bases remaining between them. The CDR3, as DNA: TGTGCCAGCACCGAGGCGGATACGCAGTATTTT. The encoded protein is CASTEADTQYF.

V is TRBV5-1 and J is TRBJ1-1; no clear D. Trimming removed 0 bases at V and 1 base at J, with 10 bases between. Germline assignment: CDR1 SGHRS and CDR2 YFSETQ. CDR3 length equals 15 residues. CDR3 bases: TGCGCCAGCAGCTTGGCTGGCCCGGGGAACACTGAAGCTTTCTTT. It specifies CASSLAGPGNTEAFF.